Sequencing of this TCR beta chain was carried out in a study of T-cell memory formation after mild COVID-19. Study in general: Largely, TCR clusters stayed within a single donor. The study, taken as a whole, reports: Certain responding clones were present in pre-infection memory, suggesting participation of cross-reactive memory. CD4+ bias marked clones expanding day 15 to 37, unlike balanced contracting clones.

Regarding this clonotype: Its antigen is still unknown.

TCRdb re-derived calls from the 5' RACE reads in MiXCR, one entry per CDR3 protein. The data show fewer than 450,000 distinct CDR3 sequences, approximately 21% seen once. Looked up from germline, CDR1 is SGHVS and CDR2 is FNYEAQ. V lost 5 bases to trimming and J lost 1 base; unmatched junction nucleotides: 4. There are 15 residues in the CDR3. The sequencing input was PBMCs or a T cell subset sorted from them (not recorded which). This sequence joins TRBV7-6 and TRBJ2-1, with 8 bases identical to TRBD2. The source is an adult woman who had mild COVID-19 (a few samples of this study predate the infection). Cell type and time point are not known. CDR3: CASSQLAVSYNEQFF. CDR3 bases: TGTGCCAGCAGCCAACTAGCGGTTTCCTACAATGAGCAGTTCTTC.